This TCR beta chain was documented in a study of blood T cells in healthy people across ages. Of note for this clonotype: Its antigen is undetermined.

Together with a sample-barcoded 5' primer, a J-beta primer mix was included in a second PCR lasting roughly 6 to 12 cycles. From the 5' RACE reads, TCRdb called clonotypes with MiXCR, one entry per CDR3 protein. The sample holds approximately 400,000 distinct CDR3 sequences, about 49% seen once. Overall study findings and caveats: Among T cells, TCR beta diversity per million cells dropped roughly linearly as age rose.

Germline trimming cut 5 bases from V and 7 bases from J; bases unmatched to any gene: 10. There are 14 residues in the CDR3. From germline, CDR1 is MNHEY and CDR2 SVGAGI. The authors extracted at least 5.5 micrograms of total RNA per sample. The chain couples TRBV6-5 to TRBJ1-2; TRBD1 matches 7 bases. This sequence originates from a man aged 55 to 70 in good health. What was sequenced was blood. CDR3 sequence: CASSPTTGRGGYTF. CDR3 nucleotide sequence: TGTGCCAGCAGTCCTACGACAGGGAGAGGTGGCTACACCTTC.